This T cell receptor (beta chain) comes out of a study of immune heterogeneity within non-small cell lung tumors. Study-wide results and caveats: Identical dominant CDR3 beta clonotypes recurred among a patient's tumor sites, alongside site-unique high-frequency clones.

Bulk tumor gDNA, 500 to 700 ng per sample, served as the TCR template. From each primary tumor, several far-apart biopsies were obtained during surgery. Patients with untreated, newly diagnosed non-small cell lung cancer underwent curative surgery. The donor pool consisted of newly diagnosed non-small cell lung cancer patients who were having surgery with curative intent. TCR beta CDR3 was amplified by multiplex PCR using 32 V and 13 J primers. One entry per CDR3 protein, called by TCRdb with MiXCR from the multiplex PCR reads. The sample gives some 30,000 distinct CDR3 sequences, around 28% of which show up once; around 3.9% is in the top ten. Germline V lookup: CDR1 LGHNA, CDR2 YNFKEQ. The V end lost 4 bases, the J end lost 4 bases, and 10 bases lay between the germline ends. This CDR3 has 13 amino acids. In the case of this clonotype: The antigen remains unidentified.

The chain carries TRBV4-2 and TRBJ1-1; TRBD1 might be the D (6 bases). Sequencing input: lung tumor tissue. The sequence derives from a man in his forties or fifties with non-small cell lung cancer. CDR3 in amino acids: CASSPGQSTEAFF. The CDR3 DNA reads as TGTGCCAGCAGCCCCGGACAGTCCACTGAAGCTTTCTTT.